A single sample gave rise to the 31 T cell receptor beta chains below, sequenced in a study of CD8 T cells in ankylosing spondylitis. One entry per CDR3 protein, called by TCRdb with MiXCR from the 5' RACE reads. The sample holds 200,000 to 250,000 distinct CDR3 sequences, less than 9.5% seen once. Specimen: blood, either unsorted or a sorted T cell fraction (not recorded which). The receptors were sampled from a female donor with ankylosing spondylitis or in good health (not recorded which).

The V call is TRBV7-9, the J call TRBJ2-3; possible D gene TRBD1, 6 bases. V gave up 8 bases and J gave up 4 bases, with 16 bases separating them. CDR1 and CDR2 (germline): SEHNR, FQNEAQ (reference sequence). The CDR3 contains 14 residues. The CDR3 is CASSAGVDADTQYF. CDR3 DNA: TGTGCCAGCTCAGCAGGGGTTGATGCAGATACGCAGTATTTT. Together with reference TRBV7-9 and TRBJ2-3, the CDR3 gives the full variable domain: DTGVSQNPRHKITKRGQNVTFRCDPISEHNRLYWYRQTLGQGPEFLTYFQNEAQLEKSRLLSDRFSAERPKGSFSTLEIQRTEQGDSAMYLCASSAGVDADTQYFGPGTRLTVL.

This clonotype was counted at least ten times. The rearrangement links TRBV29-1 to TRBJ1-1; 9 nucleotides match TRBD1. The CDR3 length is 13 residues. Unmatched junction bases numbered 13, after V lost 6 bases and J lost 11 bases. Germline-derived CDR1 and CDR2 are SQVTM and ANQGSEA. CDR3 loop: CSVHVDRGRIAFF. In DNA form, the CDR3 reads TGCAGCGTCCACGTGGACAGGGGAAGGATTGCTTTCTTT.

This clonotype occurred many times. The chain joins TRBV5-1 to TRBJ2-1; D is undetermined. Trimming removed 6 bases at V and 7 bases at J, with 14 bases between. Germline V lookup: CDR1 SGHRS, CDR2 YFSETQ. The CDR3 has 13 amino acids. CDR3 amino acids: CASTPLLGNEQFF. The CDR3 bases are TGCGCCAGCACCCCGTTGCTGGGGAATGAGCAGTTCTTC.

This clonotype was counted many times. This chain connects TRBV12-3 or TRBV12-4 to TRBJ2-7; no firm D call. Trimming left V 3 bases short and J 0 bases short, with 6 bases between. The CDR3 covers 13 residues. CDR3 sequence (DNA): TGTGCCAGCAGTTTGACCCTCTCCTACGAGCAGTACTTC. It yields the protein CASSLTLSYEQYF.

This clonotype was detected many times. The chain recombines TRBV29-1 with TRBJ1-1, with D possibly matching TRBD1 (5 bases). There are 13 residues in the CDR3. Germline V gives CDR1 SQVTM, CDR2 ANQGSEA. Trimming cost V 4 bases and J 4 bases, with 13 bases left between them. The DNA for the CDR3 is TGCAGCGTTGCTGGGGCGAAGGGCACTGAAGCTTTCTTT. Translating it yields CSVAGAKGTEAFF.

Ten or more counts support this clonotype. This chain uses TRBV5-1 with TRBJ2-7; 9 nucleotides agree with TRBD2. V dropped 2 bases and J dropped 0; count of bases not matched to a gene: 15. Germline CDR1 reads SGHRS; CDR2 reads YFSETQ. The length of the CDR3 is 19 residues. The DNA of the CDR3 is TGCGCCAGCAGCTTAAGGCTAGCGGGAATCGAGCGGAGCTCCTACGAGCAGTACTTC. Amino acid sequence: CASSLRLAGIERSSYEQYF.

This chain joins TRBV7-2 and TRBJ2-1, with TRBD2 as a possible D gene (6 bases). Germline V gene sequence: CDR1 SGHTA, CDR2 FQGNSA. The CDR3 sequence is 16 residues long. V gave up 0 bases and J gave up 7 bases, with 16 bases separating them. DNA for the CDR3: TGTGCCAGCAGCTTAGCTGGCAGCGGGCTTAGGAATGAGCAGTTCTTC. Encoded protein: CASSLAGSGLRNEQFF.

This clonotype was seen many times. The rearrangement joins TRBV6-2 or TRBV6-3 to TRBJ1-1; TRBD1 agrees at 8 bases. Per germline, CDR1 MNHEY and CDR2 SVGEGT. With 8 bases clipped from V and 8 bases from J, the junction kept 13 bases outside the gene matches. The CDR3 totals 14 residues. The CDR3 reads CASSYGGRGPEAFF. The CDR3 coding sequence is TGTGCCAGCTCCTACGGGGGCAGGGGGCCCGAAGCTTTCTTT.

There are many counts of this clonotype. CDR3 in DNA: TGTGCCAGCAGCCGGACTTACGATGAGCAGTTCTTC. The encoded protein is CASSRTYDEQFF. This sequence joins TRBV11-3 and TRBJ2-1; D is perhaps TRBD2 (5 bases). CDR3 length equals 12 residues. In germline, CDR1 is SGHNT, CDR2 YENEEA. V was clipped by 5 bases and J by 8 bases, with 10 bases between them. Variable domain in full (rest from reference TRBV11-3 and TRBJ2-1): EAGVVQSPRYKIIEKKQPVAFWCNPISGHNTLYWYLQNLGQGPELLIRYENEEAVDDSQLPKDRFSAERLKGVDSTLKIQPAELGDSAVYLCASSRTYDEQFFGPGTRLTVL.

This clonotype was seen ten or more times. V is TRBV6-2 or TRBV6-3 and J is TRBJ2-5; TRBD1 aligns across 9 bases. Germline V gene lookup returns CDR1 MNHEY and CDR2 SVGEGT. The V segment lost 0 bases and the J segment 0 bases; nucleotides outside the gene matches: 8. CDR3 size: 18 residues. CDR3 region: CASSYSFGTGMNQETQYF. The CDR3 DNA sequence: TGTGCCAGCAGTTACTCCTTCGGGACAGGGATGAACCAAGAGACCCAGTACTTC.

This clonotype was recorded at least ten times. CDR3 bases: TGTGCCATCCGGAGAGCGGGAGAAGACGAGCAGTACTTC. Its protein product is CAIRRAGEDEQYF. The genes are TRBV10-3 and TRBJ2-7; 8 bases fit TRBD2. From germline, CDR1 is ENHRY and CDR2 SYGVKD. This CDR3 has 13 amino acids. V gave up 8 bases and J gave up 5 bases; unmatched junction bases: 8.

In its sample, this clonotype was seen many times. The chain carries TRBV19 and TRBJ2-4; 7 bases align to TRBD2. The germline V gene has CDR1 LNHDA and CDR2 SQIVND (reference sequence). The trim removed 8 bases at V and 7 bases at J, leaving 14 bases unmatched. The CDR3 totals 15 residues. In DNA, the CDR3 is TGTGCCAGTTCGCTGGGAGCGGGAACGGGGAACATTCAGTACTTC. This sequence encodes CASSLGAGTGNIQYF.

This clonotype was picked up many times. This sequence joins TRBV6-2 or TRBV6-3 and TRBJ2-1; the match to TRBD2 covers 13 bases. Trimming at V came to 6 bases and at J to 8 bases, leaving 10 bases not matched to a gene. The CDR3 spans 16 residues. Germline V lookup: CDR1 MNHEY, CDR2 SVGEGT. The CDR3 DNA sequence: TGTGCCAGCAGGGGAGCGGGACTAGCGGGAAGGGATGAGCAGTTCTTC. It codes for CASRGAGLAGRDEQFF.

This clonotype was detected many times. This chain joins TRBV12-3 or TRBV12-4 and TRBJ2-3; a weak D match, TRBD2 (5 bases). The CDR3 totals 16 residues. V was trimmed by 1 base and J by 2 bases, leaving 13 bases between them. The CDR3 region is CASSLDVGENTDTQYF. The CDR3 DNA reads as TGTGCCAGCAGTTTAGACGTGGGAGAAAACACAGATACGCAGTATTTT.

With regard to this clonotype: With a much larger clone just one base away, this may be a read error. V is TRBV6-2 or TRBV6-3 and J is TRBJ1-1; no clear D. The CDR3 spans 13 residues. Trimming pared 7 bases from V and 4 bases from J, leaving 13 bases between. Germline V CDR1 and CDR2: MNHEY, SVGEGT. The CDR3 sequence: CASTLETSTEAFF. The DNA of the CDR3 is TGTGCCAGCACCCTAGAGACGAGCACTGAAGCTTTCTTT.

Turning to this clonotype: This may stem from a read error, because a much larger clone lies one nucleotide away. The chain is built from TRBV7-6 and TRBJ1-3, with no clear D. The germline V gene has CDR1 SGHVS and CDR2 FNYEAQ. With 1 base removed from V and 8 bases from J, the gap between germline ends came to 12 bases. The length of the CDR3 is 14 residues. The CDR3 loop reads CASSLEGRLHTIYF. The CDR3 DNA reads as TGTGCCAGCAGCTTAGAGGGCCGCTTACACACCATATATTTT.

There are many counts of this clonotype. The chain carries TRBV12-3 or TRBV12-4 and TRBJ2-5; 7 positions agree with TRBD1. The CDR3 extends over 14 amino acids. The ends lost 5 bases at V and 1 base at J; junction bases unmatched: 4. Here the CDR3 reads CASSPTGPQETQYF. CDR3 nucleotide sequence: TGTGCCAGCAGTCCGACAGGGCCCCAAGAGACCCAGTACTTC.

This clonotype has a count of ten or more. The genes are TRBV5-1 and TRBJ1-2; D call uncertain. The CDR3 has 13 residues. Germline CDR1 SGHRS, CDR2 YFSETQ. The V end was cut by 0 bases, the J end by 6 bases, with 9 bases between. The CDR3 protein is CASSLEEENGYTF. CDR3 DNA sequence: TGCGCCAGCAGCTTGGAGGAGGAGAATGGCTACACCTTC.

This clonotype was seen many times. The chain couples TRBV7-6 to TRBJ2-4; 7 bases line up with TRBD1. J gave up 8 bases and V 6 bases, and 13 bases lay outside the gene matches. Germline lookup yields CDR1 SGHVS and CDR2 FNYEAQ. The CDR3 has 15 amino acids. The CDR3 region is CASSPVKDRLDIQYF. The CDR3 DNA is TGTGCCAGCAGTCCCGTAAAGGACAGGTTGGACATTCAGTACTTC.

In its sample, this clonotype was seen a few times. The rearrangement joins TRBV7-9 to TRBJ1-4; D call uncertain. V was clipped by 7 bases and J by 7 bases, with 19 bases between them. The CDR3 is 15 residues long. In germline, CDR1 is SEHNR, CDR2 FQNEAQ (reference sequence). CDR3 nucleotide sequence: TGTGCCAGCACTCGCGTTTCGGTTAGAGGTGAAAAACTGTTTTTT. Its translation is CASTRVSVRGEKLFF.

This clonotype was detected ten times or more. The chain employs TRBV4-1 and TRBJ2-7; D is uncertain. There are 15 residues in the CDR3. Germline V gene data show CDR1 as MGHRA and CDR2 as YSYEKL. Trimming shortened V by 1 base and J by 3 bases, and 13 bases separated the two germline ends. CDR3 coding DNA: TGCGCCAGCAGCCAAGGGATGGCATCGAACTACGAGCAGTACTTC. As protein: CASSQGMASNYEQYF.

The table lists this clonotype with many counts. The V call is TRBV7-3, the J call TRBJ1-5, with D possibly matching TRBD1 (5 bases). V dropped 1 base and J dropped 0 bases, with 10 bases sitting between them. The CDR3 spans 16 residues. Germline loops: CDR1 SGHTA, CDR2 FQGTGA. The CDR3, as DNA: TGTGCCAGCAGCTTAAGGGGCACACATAGCAATCAGCCCCAGCATTTT. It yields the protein CASSLRGTHSNQPQHF.

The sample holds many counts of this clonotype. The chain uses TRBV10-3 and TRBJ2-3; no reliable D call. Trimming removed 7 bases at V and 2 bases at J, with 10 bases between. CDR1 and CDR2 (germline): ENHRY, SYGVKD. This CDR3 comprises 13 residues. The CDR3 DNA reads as TGTGCCATCAAACCCGAAAACACAGATACGCAGTATTTT. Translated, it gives CAIKPENTDTQYF.

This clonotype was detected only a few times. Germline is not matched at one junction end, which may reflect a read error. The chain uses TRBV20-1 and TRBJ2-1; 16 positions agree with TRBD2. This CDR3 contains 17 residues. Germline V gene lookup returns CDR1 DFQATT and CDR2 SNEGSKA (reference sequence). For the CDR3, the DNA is TGCTGTGCTGAGGGACTAGCGGGAGGGCGATCCTACAATGAGCAGTTCTTC. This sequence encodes CCAEGLAGGRSYNEQFF.

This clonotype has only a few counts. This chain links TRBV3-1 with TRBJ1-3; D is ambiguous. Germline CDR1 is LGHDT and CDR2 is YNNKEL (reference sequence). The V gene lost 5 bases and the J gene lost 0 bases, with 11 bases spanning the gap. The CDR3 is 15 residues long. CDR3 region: CASSETGNSGNTIYF. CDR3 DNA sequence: TGTGCCAGCAGCGAGACGGGGAACTCTGGAAACACCATATATTTT.

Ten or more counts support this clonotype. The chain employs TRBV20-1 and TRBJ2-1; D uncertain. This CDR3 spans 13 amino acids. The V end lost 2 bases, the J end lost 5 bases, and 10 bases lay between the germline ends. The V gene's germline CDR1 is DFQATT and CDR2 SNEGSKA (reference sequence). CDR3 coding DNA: TGCAGTGCTAGAATTGACCGCCACAATGAGCAGTTCTTC. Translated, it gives CSARIDRHNEQFF.

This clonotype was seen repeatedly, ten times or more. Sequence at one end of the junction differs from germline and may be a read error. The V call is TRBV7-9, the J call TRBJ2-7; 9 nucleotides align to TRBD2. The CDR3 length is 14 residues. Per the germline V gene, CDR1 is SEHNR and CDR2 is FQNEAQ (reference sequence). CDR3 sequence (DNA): TGTGCCAGCAGTTTAGCGGGAGAGGGGACCGAGCAGTACTTC. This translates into CASSLAGEGTEQYF.

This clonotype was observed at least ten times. The CDR3 bases are TGCAGCGTTGGGGGGGGGGCCCACGAGCAGTACTTC. This sequence encodes CSVGGGAHEQYF. The V gene is TRBV29-1, the J gene TRBJ2-7; D is possibly TRBD2 (7 bases). V lost 4 bases and J 5 bases, leaving 12 bases between the germline ends. This CDR3 region has 12 residues. Germline-derived CDR1 and CDR2 are SQVTM and ANQGSEA.

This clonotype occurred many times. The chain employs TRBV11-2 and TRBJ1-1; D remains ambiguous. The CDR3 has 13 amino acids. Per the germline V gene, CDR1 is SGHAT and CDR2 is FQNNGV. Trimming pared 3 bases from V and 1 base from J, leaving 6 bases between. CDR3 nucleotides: TGTGCCAGCAGCTTTCGGGGGAACACTGAAGCTTTCTTT. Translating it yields CASSFRGNTEAFF.

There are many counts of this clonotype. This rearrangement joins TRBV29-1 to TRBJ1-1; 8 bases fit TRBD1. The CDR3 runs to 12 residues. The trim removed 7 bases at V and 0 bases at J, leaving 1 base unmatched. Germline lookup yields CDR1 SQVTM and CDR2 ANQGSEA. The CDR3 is CSGGQVNTEAFF. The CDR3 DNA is TGCAGCGGGGGACAGGTGAACACTGAAGCTTTCTTT.

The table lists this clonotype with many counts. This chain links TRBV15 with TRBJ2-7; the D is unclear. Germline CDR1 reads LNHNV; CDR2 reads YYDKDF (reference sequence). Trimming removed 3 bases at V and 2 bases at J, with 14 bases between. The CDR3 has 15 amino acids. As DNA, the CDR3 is TGTGCCACCAGCAGTCGATTGGGGTATACCTACGAGCAGTACTTC. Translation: CATSSRLGYTYEQYF.